These T cell receptor beta chains were read from a single sample in a study of regulatory dendritic cells for organ transplantation. The method was immunoSEQ multiplex PCR; TCRdb's version includes in-frame clones alone and lacks a portion of them. The data contain tens of thousands of clones, 85% to 95% of them singletons. The sequenced material came from naive CD8+ T cells from blood. All receptors come from a human donor in good health. The CDR3 runs from the conserved cysteine through the conserved F or W. A D gene is named only where the DNA matches it firmly. The size field is filled for only some rows; it gives once, few, many or a size class.

-	TRBV6-5	TRBJ2-6	-	CASSYISGANVLTF	TGTGCCAGCAGTTACATCTCGGGGGCCAACGTCCTGACTTTC
-	TRBV5-4	TRBJ2-6	-	CASSLASSGANVLTF	TGTGCCAGCAGCTTGGCCAGCTCTGGGGCCAACGTCCTGACTTTC
TRBD2	TRBV5-5	TRBJ2-2	-	CASSFRTSGSTGELFF	TGTGCCAGCAGCTTTAGGACTAGCGGGAGCACCGGGGAGCTGTTTTTT
-	TRBV11-2	TRBJ1-3	-	CASSSSQGRSGNTIYF	TGTGCCAGCAGCTCATCACAGGGCCGCTCTGGAAACACCATATATTTT
-	TRBV6-5	TRBJ2-7	-	CASSFEGYEQYF	TGTGCCAGCAGTTTCGAGGGGTACGAGCAGTACTTC
-	TRBV7-8	TRBJ2-2	-	CASSLVLVTGELFF	TGTGCCAGCAGCTTAGTACTGGTAACCGGGGAGCTGTTTTTT
-	TRBV7-9	TRBJ1-2	-	CASWTIGGAAEEGYTF	TGTGCCAGCTGGACGATTGGGGGGGCCGCGGAGGAGGGCTACACCTTC
-	TRBV15	TRBJ1-2	few	CATSAEYNYGYTF	TGTGCCACCAGCGCTGAGTATAACTATGGCTACACCTTC
-	TRBV19	TRBJ1-1	-	CASRATDPGAEAFF	TGTGCCAGTAGAGCTACTGACCCGGGGGCTGAAGCTTTCTTT
-	TRBV18	TRBJ2-1	-	CASSPWSPRPSSKGGGPNEQFF	TGTGCCAGCTCACCGTGGAGCCCCCGGCCATCTTCCAAGGGTGGTGGCCCCAATGAGCAGTTCTTC
TRBD2	TRBV5-6	TRBJ2-7	-	CASSPSGHEQYF	TGTGCCAGCAGCCCTAGCGGGCACGAGCAGTACTTC
-	TRBV6-1	TRBJ1-1	once	CASSDIFEGWNTEAFF	TGTGCCAGCAGTGATATATTCGAAGGTTGGAACACTGAAGCTTTCTTT
-	TRBV5-6	TRBJ2-5	once	CASSPGGSGWGETQYF	TGTGCCAGCAGCCCGGGCGGTAGTGGGTGGGGAGAGACCCAGTACTTC
-	TRBV7-6	TRBJ2-5	-	CASSFGSSSQETQYF	TGTGCCAGCAGCTTCGGGTCGTCGAGTCAAGAGACCCAGTACTTC
-	TRBV9	TRBJ2-1	-	CASSVAFRAWVNEQFF	TGTGCCAGCAGCGTAGCTTTCCGGGCCTGGGTCAATGAGCAGTTCTTC
TRBD2	TRBV4-3	TRBJ2-3	-	CASSQEESGGVTDTQYF	TGCGCCAGCAGCCAAGAGGAATCCGGGGGGGTCACAGATACGCAGTATTTT